A single sample gave rise to the 18 T cell receptor beta chains below, sequenced in a study of T cells in women clearing cervical HPV infection. TCRdb keeps only in-frame clones here, not all; method: immunoSEQ multiplex PCR. The sample has 45,000 to 55,000 clones, and its top ten clones hold 0.8% to 1%. Sequencing input: blood buffy coat. These receptors were obtained from a woman between 18 and 70 years old with a cervical HPV16 infection that either progressed to CIN3+ or cleared (not recorded which).

Of note for this clone: The read gets to within 3 residues of the CDR3 end, and the germline J gene fills in the rest. The chain joins TRBV30 to TRBJ2-1; 12 bases are shared with TRBD2. CDR3 length: 16 amino acids. V shed 2 bases and J 5 bases; nucleotides not matched to a gene: 7. The germline V gene encodes CDR1 GTSNPN and CDR2 SVGIG (reference sequence). CDR3 in amino acids: CAWSFSLAGGHNEQFF. The covered CDR3 bases are TGTGCCTGGAGTTTTTCACTAGCGGGGGGTCACAATGAG.

Note on this clone: The sequenced fragment ends 3 residues before the CDR3 boundary, so the rest is inferred from the germline J gene. The genes are TRBV5-1 and TRBJ2-3, with TRBD1 matching over 9 bases. The CDR3 is made up of 14 amino acids. The germline gives CDR1 SGHRS, CDR2 YFSETQ. The CDR3 sequence is CASSFWDRAATQYF. Partial CDR3 DNA: TGCGCCAGCAGCTTCTGGGACAGGGCGGCGACG.

A remark on this clone: The read ends 3 residues shy of where the CDR3 ends; the end is completed using the germline J gene. V usage is TRBV7-9 and J usage is TRBJ2-4; a possible D gene is TRBD1 (6 bases). CDR3 length: 15 residues. Germline loops: CDR1 SEHNR, CDR2 FQNEAQ (reference sequence). The chain's CDR3 is CASSLKSGVDYGQYF. The sequenced part of the CDR3 DNA is TGTGCCAGCAGCTTAAAATCAGGGGTAGACTATGGT.

Concerning this clone: Sequencing ends 3 residues short of the CDR3 end; the germline J gene provides the rest. J is TRBJ2-2 and V is TRBV6-2 or TRBV6-3; D is undetermined. The V end lost 5 bases, the J end lost 7 bases, and 14 bases lay between the germline ends. The length of the CDR3 is 14 residues. CDR1 and CDR2 (germline): MNHEY, SVGEGT. CDR3 DNA (partial): TGTGCCAGCAGTCCCAACCTAGTTGGCGGGGAG. It specifies CASSPNLVGGE. The CDR3, in full, reads CASSPNLVGGELFF.

A remark on this clone: With the read ending 3 residues before the CDR3 end, the germline J gene is used to fill in that end. This sequence joins TRBV19 and TRBJ2-3; TRBD2 matches 8 bases. CDR3 size: 16 residues. Germline V gene sequence: CDR1 LNHDA, CDR2 SQIVND (reference sequence). Losses at the gene ends were 3 bases for V and 1 base for J; bases not matched to a gene: 6. The CDR3 sequence is CASSIPASGRTDTQYF. The CDR3 DNA, read in part, is TGTGCCAGTAGTATCCCGGCTAGCGGGCGCACAGATACG.

As regards this clone: The CDR3 goes on 3 residues after the read ends, and that part is filled in from the germline J gene. The genes are TRBV6-1 and TRBJ1-2, with 11 positions matching TRBD1. From germline, CDR1 is MNHNS and CDR2 SASEGT. CDR3 length equals 18 residues. The junction had 9 bases not matched to a gene; V was cut back by 2 bases and J by 1 base. The CDR3 reads CASSETGTGGRGNYGYTF. The part of the CDR3 DNA that was read is TGTGCCAGCAGTGAAACAGGGACAGGGGGTCGCGGTAACTATGGC.

On this clone: The sequenced fragment ends 3 residues before the CDR3 boundary, so the rest is inferred from the germline J gene. The rearrangement uses TRBV2 and TRBJ2-5, with TRBD2 identical over 7 bases. V shed 6 bases and J 1 base; nucleotides not matched to a gene: 8. CDR1 and CDR2 (germline): SNHLY, FYNNEI. The CDR3 runs 15 residues. Here the CDR3 reads CASRSRAGTQETQYF. The covered CDR3 bases are TGTGCCAGCAGATCAAGAGCGGGGACCCAAGAGACC.

Points on this clone: The read gets to within 3 residues of the CDR3 end, and the germline J gene fills in the rest. The sample carries other DNA sequences with the same CDR3. This chain joins TRBV20-1 and TRBJ2-3; 8 bases line up with TRBD1. The CDR3 spans 12 residues. Looked up from germline, CDR1 is DFQATT and CDR2 is SNEGSKA (reference sequence). The CDR3 loop is CSANRGNQPQYF. CDR3 DNA (partial): TGCAGTGCTAACAGGGGGAATCAGCCG.

Comment on this clone: The CDR3 goes on 3 residues after the read ends, and that part is filled in from the germline J gene. The chain joins TRBV29-1 to TRBJ2-3; the match to TRBD1 covers 7 bases. The germline CDR1 and CDR2 sequences are SQVTM and ANQGSEA. After removal of 4 bases from V and 2 bases from J, the junction contained 3 bases not matched to a gene. The CDR3 length is 13 residues. The sequenced CDR3 bases are TGCAGCGTTGGGGGGACAGTCACAGATACG. It yields the protein CSVGGTVTDT. The whole CDR3 sequence reads CSVGGTVTDTQYF.

Details on this clone: The read falls 3 residues short of the CDR3 end, and the missing part is taken from the germline J gene. V is TRBV7-2 and J is TRBJ1-1; 7 bases agree with TRBD1. V shed 6 bases, J shed 1 base, and the junction held 8 bases outside the gene matches. Germline V gene lookup returns CDR1 SGHTA and CDR2 FQGNSA. The CDR3 runs 15 residues. The CDR3 DNA, read in part, is TGTGCCAGCAGGGCGGGACAGTACTCGAACACTGAA. Encoded protein: CASRAGQYSNTE. The whole CDR3 reads CASRAGQYSNTEAFF.

Concerning this clone: The observed sequence ends 3 residues before the CDR3 terminus, with the missing tail filled in from the germline J gene. V is TRBV7-3 and J is TRBJ2-3; 8 bases match TRBD1. CDR3 length: 16 residues. The germline gives CDR1 SGHTA, CDR2 FQGTGA. Trimming removed 5 bases from V and 1 base from J; junction bases left unmatched: 8. The CDR3 loop is CASSPQGARGTDTQYF. Partial CDR3 DNA: TGTGCCAGCAGCCCGCAGGGGGCGCGCGGCACAGATACG.

About this clone itself: The read gets to within 3 residues of the CDR3 end, and the germline J gene fills in the rest. V is TRBV5-1 and J is TRBJ1-3, with 7 bases that match TRBD1. V shed 0 bases, J shed 7 bases, and the junction held 7 bases outside the gene matches. The CDR3 sequence is 15 residues long. CDR1 is SGHRS and CDR2 is YFSETQ in the germline V gene. CDR3 amino acids: CASSLDTGVGNTIYF. Incomplete CDR3 DNA: TGCGCCAGCAGCTTGGATACAGGGGTTGGGAACACC.

The CDR3 spells CASRLRDIFNQPQHF. The sequenced CDR3 bases are TGTGCCAGTCGGCTCCGGGACATATTCAATCAGCCC. V and J are TRBV19 and TRBJ1-5; tentative D call: TRBD1 (6 bases). The read ends 3 residues early relative to the CDR3; the germline J gene fills the gap. V lost 8 bases and J 3 bases, leaving 17 bases between the germline ends. The CDR3 covers 15 residues. The germline CDR1 and CDR2 sequences are LNHDA and SQIVND (reference sequence).

The CDR3: CASHTRSSNTGELFF. CDR3 bases read: TGTGCTAGTCATACCAGGTCTTCGAACACCGGGGAG. This chain links TRBV12-5 with TRBJ2-2; no definite D call. The read halts 3 residues ahead of the CDR3 end, with the missing end drawn from the germline J gene. The CDR3 extends over 15 amino acids. V was trimmed by 8 bases and J by 0 bases, leaving 13 bases between them. Germline V gene data show CDR1 as LGHNT and CDR2 as FRNRAP.

A word on this clone: The CDR3 is cut off 3 residues early in the read; its end comes from the germline J gene. The J gene is TRBJ1-3, the V gene TRBV5-1; 8 bases are shared with TRBD1. V was clipped by 4 bases and J by 4 bases; unmatched bases: 4. This CDR3 has 14 amino acids. Germline-derived CDR1 and CDR2 are SGHRS and YFSETQ. The sequenced part of the CDR3 DNA is TGCGCCAGCAGCGCGACAGGGGTAGGAAACACC. It yields the protein CASSATGVGNT. The whole CDR3 sequence reads CASSATGVGNTIYF.

Comments on this clone: The observed sequence ends 3 residues before the CDR3 terminus, with the missing tail filled in from the germline J gene. The chain has TRBV5-1 and TRBJ2-3, with 7 nucleotides matching TRBD1. Trimming at V came to 2 bases and at J to 2 bases, leaving 5 bases not matched to a gene. CDR1 and CDR2 (germline): SGHRS, YFSETQ. The CDR3 sequence is 15 residues long. CDR3 region: CASSFEEGATDTQYF. Partial CDR3 DNA: TGCGCCAGCAGCTTTGAAGAGGGGGCCACAGATACG.

A word on this clone: The read falls 3 residues short of the CDR3 end, and the missing part is taken from the germline J gene. This rearrangement joins TRBV29-1 to TRBJ1-2; TRBD1 aligns across 8 bases. This CDR3 has 14 amino acids. Germline-derived CDR1 and CDR2 are SQVTM and ANQGSEA. Germline trimming cut 3 bases from V and 6 bases from J; bases unmatched to any gene: 9. The covered CDR3 bases are TGCAGCGTTGATTTAGGACAGGGATCCCATGGC. Translating gives CSVDLGQGSHG. The entire CDR3 is CSVDLGQGSHGYTF.

In regard to this clone: The read gets to within 3 residues of the CDR3 end, and the germline J gene fills in the rest. The chain recombines TRBV19 with TRBJ1-4, with D possibly matching TRBD1 (6 bases). V was trimmed by 5 bases and J by 0 bases, leaving 19 bases between them. The CDR3 length is 18 residues. Looked up from germline, CDR1 is LNHDA and CDR2 is SQIVND (reference sequence). The CDR3 region is CASSLQIGRQATNEKLFF. CDR3 bases read: TGTGCCAGTAGTCTTCAGATCGGGAGACAGGCAACTAATGAAAAA. Full variable domain (missing parts from reference TRBV19 and TRBJ1-4): DGGITQSPKYLFRKEGQNVTLSCEQNLNHDAMYWYRQDPGQGLRLIYYSQIVNDFQKGDIAEGYSVSREKKESFPLTVTSAQKNPTAFYLCASSLQIGRQATNEKLFFGSGTQLSVL.